Listed here are 19 T cell receptor beta chains from one sample, sequenced in a study of monozygotic twins with inflammatory bowel disease (dated by TCRdb to between 2018 and 2020). The library was prepared using 5' RACE. Sequencing used an Illumina HiSeq 2500. Once TCRdb had reprocessed the reads, it stored one entry per CDR3 protein sequence and supplied no DNA. The table of this sample itemizes about 150,000 distinct CDR3 sequences. Roughly 1.2% of the sample is held by the ten biggest clonotypes. Sequences were obtained from blood. These TCRs come from a human donor with ulcerative colitis or Crohn's disease, or a healthy co-twin of an affected twin (not recorded which).

The chain couples TRBV13 to TRBJ2-1; there is no DNA to check the TCRdb D call of TRBD2. The germline gives CDR1 PRHDT, CDR2 FYEKMQ (reference sequence). This CDR3 contains 13 residues. The CDR3: CASSLVSGTGSFF.

The rearrangement joins TRBV28 to TRBJ1-5. This CDR3 is built from 16 residues. Germline V CDR1 and CDR2: MDHEN, SYDVKM. The CDR3 loop reads CASSSWGRSSNQPQHF.

The chain combines TRBV18 with TRBJ2-1; the TRBD2 assignment by TCRdb is unverifiable without DNA. Germline assignment: CDR1 KGHSH and CDR2 LQKENI. The CDR3 loop spans 15 amino acids. The CDR3 protein is CASSPSASGTDEQFF. Using reference TRBV18 and TRBJ2-1 for the parts outside the CDR3, the full variable domain is NAGVMQNPRHLVRRRGQEARLRCSPMKGHSHVYWYRQLPEEGLKFMVYLQKENIIDESGMPKERFSAEFPKEGPSILRIQQVVRGDSAAYFCASSPSASGTDEQFFGPGTRLTVL.

CDR3 loop: CAWSENWGGNGYTF. V gene TRBV30 combines with J gene TRBJ1-2; lacking DNA, the TRBD1 call made by TCRdb goes unchecked. Germline V gene data show CDR1 as GTSNPN and CDR2 as SVGIG (reference sequence). This CDR3 is built from 14 residues.

The genes are TRBV10-3 and TRBJ1-2; TCRdb reports TRBD1, a call that lacks DNA to check it against. The CDR3 has 13 amino acids. Germline values: CDR1 ENHRY, CDR2 SYGVKD. The CDR3 sequence is CAITQTGNYGYTF.

The rearrangement joins TRBV20-1 to TRBJ2-1; checking the TCRdb D call of TRBD2 is not possible without DNA. In germline, CDR1 is DFQATT, CDR2 SNEGSKA (reference sequence). This CDR3 is built from 14 residues. The CDR3 here is CSAPRTSIYNEQFF.

This chain links TRBV7-2 with TRBJ1-1; checking the TCRdb D call of TRBD1 is not possible without DNA. Germline CDR1 SGHTA, CDR2 FQGNSA. CDR3 size: 14 residues. The CDR3 here is CASSSKGGVTEAFF.

V and J are TRBV13 and TRBJ2-1; TCRdb reports TRBD2, a call that lacks DNA to check it against. Germline V lookup: CDR1 PRHDT, CDR2 FYEKMQ (reference sequence). This CDR3 spans 15 amino acids. The CDR3 sequence: CASSQLAGLDDEQFF.

The chain carries TRBV24-1 and TRBJ2-1. From germline, CDR1 is KGHDR and CDR2 SFDVKD. This CDR3 contains 14 residues. The CDR3: CATSDVGVYDEQFF.

This sequence joins TRBV6-1 and TRBJ2-3; with no DNA, the TCRdb D assignment of TRBD2 cannot be verified. Germline loops: CDR1 MNHNS, CDR2 SASEGT. The length of the CDR3 is 15 residues. The CDR3 here is CASSLLAGPTDTQYF.

The chain's CDR3 is CSAPTSLGPNEQFF. The chain recombines TRBV20-1 with TRBJ2-1; the TRBD2 assignment by TCRdb is unverifiable without DNA. CDR3 length equals 14 residues. The germline CDR1 and CDR2 sequences are DFQATT and SNEGSKA (reference sequence).

V is TRBV28 and J is TRBJ2-7; TCRdb's D gene call, TRBD2, goes unchecked for lack of DNA. CDR3 size: 14 residues. Germline CDR1 reads MDHEN; CDR2 reads SYDVKM. This CDR3 is CASSSFSGSYEQYF.

The chain has TRBV5-6 and TRBJ2-7; the TRBD1 assignment by TCRdb is unverifiable without DNA. The V gene's germline CDR1 is SGHDT and CDR2 YYEEEE. The CDR3 has 14 residues. CDR3 protein: CASSPRGISYEQYF.

This chain joins TRBV6-5 and TRBJ2-7; TCRdb indicates TRBD1, and absent DNA this call remains unverified. Germline CDR1 and CDR2: MNHEY and SVGAGI. The CDR3 consists of 12 residues. CDR3 sequence: CASKARPNEQYF.

This chain uses TRBV11-3 with TRBJ2-3; without DNA, the TCRdb call of TRBD1 cannot be checked. The CDR3 sequence is 14 residues long. The germline gives CDR1 SGHNT, CDR2 YENEEA. The CDR3 loop reads CASSLGRGSDTQYF. Based on the CDR3 plus reference TRBV11-3 and TRBJ2-3, the full variable domain is EAGVVQSPRYKIIEKKQPVAFWCNPISGHNTLYWYLQNLGQGPELLIRYENEEAVDDSQLPKDRFSAERLKGVDSTLKIQPAELGDSAVYLCASSLGRGSDTQYFGPGTRLTVL.

The chain couples TRBV5-1 to TRBJ2-1. Germline assignment: CDR1 SGHRS and CDR2 YFSETQ. CDR3 length: 16 amino acids. CDR3 amino acids: CASSLGPFIRLGEQFF.

This sequence joins TRBV5-1 and TRBJ2-7; no DNA is available, so the TRBD2 call from TCRdb remains unchecked. CDR1 is SGHRS and CDR2 is YFSETQ in the germline V gene. The CDR3 totals 15 residues. The CDR3 here is CASSLTSGPYYEQYF.

The J gene is TRBJ2-2, the V gene TRBV10-1; no DNA is available, so the TRBD1 call from TCRdb remains unchecked. The V gene's germline CDR1 is WNHNN and CDR2 SYGVQD (reference sequence). The CDR3 extends over 16 amino acids. The CDR3 region is CASSEWVGTNTGELFF.

The rearrangement joins TRBV5-1 to TRBJ2-7; as DNA is missing, the TRBD1 call by TCRdb cannot be tested. The V gene's germline CDR1 is SGHRS and CDR2 YFSETQ. The CDR3 has 15 amino acids. The CDR3: CASSTGTGASYEQYF.